This T cell receptor beta chain was sequenced during a study of human T cells and chemical hapten exposure. Looked up from germline, CDR1 is DFQATT and CDR2 is SNEGSKA (reference sequence). CDR3 length: 16 amino acids. V lost 0 bases to trimming and J lost 6 bases, with 19 bases between them. Time point denoted: patch test 3, about 24 weeks after DPC sensitization. Treatment indicated: therapeutic diphenylcyclopropenone sensitization with weekly scalp DPC. TCRdb re-called the RACE reads with MiXCR, one entry per CDR3 protein. Of over 65,000 distinct CDR3 sequences detected, roughly 10% appear once; the ten largest clones hold about 1.5%. This clonotype was counted ten times or more.

This TCR was sampled from a woman between 45 and 65 years old with alopecia areata. Some clones in this sample may be carry-over from other donors' samples. The chain uses TRBV20-1 and TRBJ2-3; D uncertain. This material consisted of whole blood, taken in connection with sensitization to the hapten diphenylcyclopropenone (DPC). For the CDR3, the DNA is TGCAGTGCTAGAGATCGGAACAGACCCCCGATTGATACGCAGTATTTT. This codes for CSARDRNRPPIDTQYF.